This T cell receptor (beta chain) was retrieved from a study of blood T cell repertoires in COVID-19. Study in general: In each case, the material was cDNA or gDNA derived from T cells, B-cell-depleted T cells, or PBMCs.

This clone has just one count. The V segment lost 3 bases and the J segment 15 bases; nucleotides outside the gene matches: 16. This CDR3 comprises 16 residues. CDR1 is LGHDT and CDR2 is YNNKEL in the germline V gene (reference sequence). Resolution of symptoms, clearance, or two negative PCRs was present in recovered Cohort 3 donors. Profiling relied on immunoSEQ multiplex PCR, and the TCRdb table lists in-frame clones only, not all of them. The table includes 80,000 to 130,000 clones, approximately 86% detected once. The specimen sequenced was PBMCs or T cells enriched from blood (not recorded which). This TCR was recovered from a woman aged 45-65 years who had recovered from COVID-19. This rearrangement joins TRBV3-1 (or the pseudogene TRBV3-2) to TRBJ2-1; 11 bases are shared with TRBD2. The CDR3 spells CASSQAIGGLAGGWFF. Here the CDR3 DNA reads TGTGCCAGCAGCCAGGCTATTGGGGGGCTAGCGGGAGGTTGGTTCTTC.